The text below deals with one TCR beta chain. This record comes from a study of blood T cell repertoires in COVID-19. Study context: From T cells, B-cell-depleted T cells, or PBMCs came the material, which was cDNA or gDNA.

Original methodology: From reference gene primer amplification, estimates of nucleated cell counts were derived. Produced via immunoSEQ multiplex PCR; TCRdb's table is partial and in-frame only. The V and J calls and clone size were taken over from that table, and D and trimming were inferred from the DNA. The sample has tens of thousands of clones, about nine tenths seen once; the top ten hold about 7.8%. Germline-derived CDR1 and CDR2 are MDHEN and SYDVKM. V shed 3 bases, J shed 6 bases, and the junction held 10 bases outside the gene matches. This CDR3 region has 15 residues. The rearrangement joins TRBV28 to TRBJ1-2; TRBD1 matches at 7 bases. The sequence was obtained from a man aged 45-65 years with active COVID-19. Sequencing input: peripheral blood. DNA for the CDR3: TGTGCCAGCAGTTTCCCTAAGGGGGACAGTCATGGCTACACCTTC. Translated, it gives CASSFPKGDSHGYTF.